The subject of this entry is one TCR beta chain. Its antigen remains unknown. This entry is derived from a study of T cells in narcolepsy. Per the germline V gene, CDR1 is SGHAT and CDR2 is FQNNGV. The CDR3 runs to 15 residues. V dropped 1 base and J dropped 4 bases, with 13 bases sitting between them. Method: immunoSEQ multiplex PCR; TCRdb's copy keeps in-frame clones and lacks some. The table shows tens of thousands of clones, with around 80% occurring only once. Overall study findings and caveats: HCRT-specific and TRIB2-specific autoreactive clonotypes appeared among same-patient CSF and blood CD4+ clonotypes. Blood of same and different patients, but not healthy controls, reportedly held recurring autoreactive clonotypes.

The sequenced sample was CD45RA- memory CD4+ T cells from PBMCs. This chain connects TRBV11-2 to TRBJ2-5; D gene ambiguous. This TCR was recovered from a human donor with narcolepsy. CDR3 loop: CASSLGEQKGETQYF. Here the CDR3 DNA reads TGTGCCAGCAGCTTAGGAGAGCAGAAGGGAGAGACCCAGTACTTC.